These T cell receptor beta chains were read from a single sample in a study of blood T cell repertoires in COVID-19. The table came from immunoSEQ multiplex PCR; TCRdb's copy has only in-frame clones and leaves some out. Here the sample spans fewer than 600,000 clones, 85% to 90% being singletons. The sequencing sample was made of peripheral blood. The receptors originated from a man aged 18 to 30 with COVID-19, enrolled during active disease. Both conserved end residues are part of each CDR3. The D gene is left open where the match is weak. Size values are once, few and many counts, or a class for expanded clones, and some rows have none.

D gene: .; V gene: TRBV9; J gene: TRBJ2-5; clone size: .; CDR3 DNA: TGTGCCAGCAGCCTCCCCGGTCGGGGGAGCCAAGAGACCCAGTACTTC; CDR3 protein: CASSLPGRGSQETQYF
D gene: .; V gene: TRBV4-2; J gene: TRBJ1-4; clone size: few; CDR3 DNA: TGTGCCAGCAGCCAAGACGCCCGGACAGCAATGTTT; CDR3 protein: CASSQDARTAMF
D gene: .; V gene: TRBV7-9; J gene: TRBJ2-7; clone size: .; CDR3 DNA: TGTGCCAGCAGCTTAGGAACTACACCCTACGAGCAGTACTTC; CDR3 protein: CASSLGTTPYEQYF
D gene: .; V gene: TRBV21-1; J gene: TRBJ2-7; clone size: .; CDR3 DNA: TGTGCCAGCAGCATTTTTAGCGGAAACTCCTACGAGCAGTACTTC; CDR3 protein: CASSIFSGNSYEQYF
D gene: .; V gene: TRBV11-2; J gene: TRBJ2-7; clone size: .; CDR3 DNA: TGTGCCAGCAGCTCGCACCGGGACATACTACGAGGGCAGTACTTC; CDR3 protein: CASSSHRDILRGQYF
D gene: .; V gene: TRBV12-3/TRBV12-4; J gene: TRBJ2-1; clone size: .; CDR3 DNA: TGTGCCAGCAGAAAAAGGGGGGGTGAGCAGTTCTTC; CDR3 protein: CASRKRGGEQFF
D gene: TRBD2; V gene: TRBV2; J gene: TRBJ2-1; clone size: .; CDR3 DNA: TGTGCCAGCAGGGCCGGGACTAGCGCCTACAATGAGCAGTTCTTC; CDR3 protein: CASRAGTSAYNEQFF
D gene: TRBD1; V gene: TRBV6-6; J gene: TRBJ2-7; clone size: .; CDR3 DNA: TGTGCCAGCAGACCCGGCGGGACAGGGACTCGCGAGCAGTACTTC; CDR3 protein: CASRPGGTGTREQYF
D gene: .; V gene: TRBV12-5; J gene: TRBJ2-4; clone size: .; CDR3 DNA: TGTGCTAGTGGTCCGCCGTCCGGGGGGCCCAAAAACATTCAGTACTTC; CDR3 protein: CASGPPSGGPKNIQYF
D gene: TRBD2; V gene: TRBV9; J gene: TRBJ2-3; clone size: .; CDR3 DNA: TGTGCCAGCAGCGCCCGGGGGGCGGGAGGGCCGGATACGCAGTATTTT; CDR3 protein: CASSARGAGGPDTQYF
D gene: TRBD1; V gene: TRBV30; J gene: TRBJ1-4; clone size: .; CDR3 DNA: TGTGCCGGACAGGGGGGTGAAAAACTGTTTTTT; CDR3 protein: CAGQGGEKLFF
D gene: .; V gene: TRBV5-1; J gene: TRBJ1-1; clone size: .; CDR3 DNA: TGCGCCAGCGCTGCCGGCACTGAAGCTTTCTTT; CDR3 protein: CASAAGTEAFF
D gene: TRBD1; V gene: TRBV2; J gene: TRBJ1-2; clone size: once; CDR3 DNA: TGTGCCAGCAGTGAAGCGCCGGGACAGGGATATGGCTACACCTTC; CDR3 protein: CASSEAPGQGYGYTF
D gene: .; V gene: TRBV7-3; J gene: TRBJ2-1; clone size: .; CDR3 DNA: TGTGCCAGCAGCTTAACTAGTTACAATGAGCAGTTCTTC; CDR3 protein: CASSLTSYNEQFF
D gene: TRBD2; V gene: TRBV30; J gene: TRBJ2-3; clone size: .; CDR3 DNA: TGTGCCTGGAGTTCAGGGCGATTAGCGGGAGTTACAGATACGCAGTATTTT; CDR3 protein: CAWSSGRLAGVTDTQYF
D gene: TRBD1; V gene: TRBV2; J gene: TRBJ1-3; clone size: .; CDR3 DNA: TGTGCCAGCAGCTACTCAGGGGGAGTCTCTGGAAACACCATATATTTT; CDR3 protein: CASSYSGGVSGNTIYF
D gene: TRBD1; V gene: TRBV9; J gene: TRBJ1-3; clone size: .; CDR3 DNA: TGTGCCAGCAGCTCGGGACAGGGGGCCGGAAACACCATATATTTT; CDR3 protein: CASSSGQGAGNTIYF
D gene: TRBD1; V gene: TRBV30; J gene: TRBJ1-5; clone size: .; CDR3 DNA: TGTGCCTGGACTCGGACAGGGACGGTAGAGCCCCAGCATTTT; CDR3 protein: CAWTRTGTVEPQHF
D gene: .; V gene: TRBV7-9; J gene: TRBJ2-5; clone size: .; CDR3 DNA: TGTGCCAGCAGCTTATTGTCCAGGGAAGAGACCCAGTACTTC; CDR3 protein: CASSLLSREETQYF
D gene: TRBD1; V gene: TRBV15; J gene: TRBJ1-1; clone size: .; CDR3 DNA: TGTGCCACCAGCAGATACCGGGACAGAAACATGAACACTGAAGCTTTCTTT; CDR3 protein: CATSRYRDRNMNTEAFF
D gene: .; V gene: TRBV4-1; J gene: TRBJ2-7; clone size: .; CDR3 DNA: TGCGCCAGCAGCCAAGTAGGGCCAGGGGTCTACGAGCAGTACTTC; CDR3 protein: CASSQVGPGVYEQYF
D gene: TRBD2; V gene: TRBV6-6; J gene: TRBJ2-1; clone size: .; CDR3 DNA: TGTGCCAGCAGTTCCTCGCTTAGCGGGGCGGGCAATGAGCAGTTCTTC; CDR3 protein: CASSSSLSGAGNEQFF
D gene: .; V gene: TRBV12-5; J gene: TRBJ1-6; clone size: once; CDR3 DNA: TGTGCTAGTGGTTGGGCTCAGGGGAGCTCCTATAATTCACCCCTCCACTTT; CDR3 protein: CASGWAQGSSYNSPLHF